This T cell receptor (beta chain) was observed in a study of CD8 T cells in ankylosing spondylitis. Concerning this clonotype: The antigen remains unidentified.

Germline-derived CDR1 and CDR2 are DFQATT and SNEGSKA (reference sequence). V lost 4 bases and J lost 0, with 12 bases in between. There are 14 residues in the CDR3. Study results and caveats: A TCR beta motif of roughly 8 highly homologous variants seemed to mark ankylosing spondylitis blood.

TCRdb used MiXCR to reprocess the 5' RACE reads, holding one entry per CDR3 protein. The table has 700,000 or so distinct CDR3 sequences, around 20% seen once. The clonotype was recovered from a male donor with ankylosing spondylitis. The V and J genes are TRBV20-1 and TRBJ1-1, with a possible D match to TRBD1 (5 bases). The sequenced material came from blood, either unsorted or a sorted T cell fraction (not recorded which). This chain's CDR3 is CSATLGGMNTEAFF. The CDR3 coding sequence is TGCAGTGCTACCCTTGGGGGTATGAACACTGAAGCTTTCTTT.